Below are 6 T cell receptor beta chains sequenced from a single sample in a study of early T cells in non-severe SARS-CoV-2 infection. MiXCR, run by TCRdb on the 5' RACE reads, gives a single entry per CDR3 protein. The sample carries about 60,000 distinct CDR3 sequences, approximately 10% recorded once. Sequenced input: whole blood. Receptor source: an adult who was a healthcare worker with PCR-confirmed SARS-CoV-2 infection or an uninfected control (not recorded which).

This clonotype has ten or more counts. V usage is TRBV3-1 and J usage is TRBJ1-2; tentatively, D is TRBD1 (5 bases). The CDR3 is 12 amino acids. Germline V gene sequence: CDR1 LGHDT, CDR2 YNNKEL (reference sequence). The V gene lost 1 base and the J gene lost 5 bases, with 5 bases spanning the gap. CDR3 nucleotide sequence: TGTGCCAGCAGCCAAGCAGGGTATGGCTACACCTTC. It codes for CASSQAGYGYTF.

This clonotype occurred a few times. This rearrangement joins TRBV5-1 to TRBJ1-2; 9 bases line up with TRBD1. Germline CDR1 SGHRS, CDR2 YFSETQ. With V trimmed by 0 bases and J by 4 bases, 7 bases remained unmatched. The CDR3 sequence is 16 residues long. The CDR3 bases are TGCGCCAGCAGCTTGGCCACCGGGACAGGGACCTATGGCTACACCTTC. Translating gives CASSLATGTGTYGYTF.

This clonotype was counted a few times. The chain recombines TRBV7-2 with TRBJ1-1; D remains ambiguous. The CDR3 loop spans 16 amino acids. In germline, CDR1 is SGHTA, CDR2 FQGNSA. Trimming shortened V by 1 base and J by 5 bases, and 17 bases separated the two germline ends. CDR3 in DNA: TGTGCCAGCAGCTTAGAGGCGACGGCCAGCAGGACTGAAGCTTTCTTT. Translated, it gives CASSLEATASRTEAFF.

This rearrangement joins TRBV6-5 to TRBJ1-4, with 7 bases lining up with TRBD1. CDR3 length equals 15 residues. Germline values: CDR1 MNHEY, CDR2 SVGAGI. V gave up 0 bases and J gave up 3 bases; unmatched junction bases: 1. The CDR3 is CASSYSTGANEKLFF. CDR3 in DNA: TGTGCCAGCAGTTACTCAACAGGGGCTAATGAAAAACTGTTTTTT.

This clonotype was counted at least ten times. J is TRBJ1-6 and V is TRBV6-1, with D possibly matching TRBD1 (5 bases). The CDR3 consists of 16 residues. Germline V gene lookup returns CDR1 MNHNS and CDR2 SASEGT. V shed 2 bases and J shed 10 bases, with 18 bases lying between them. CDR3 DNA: TGTGCCAGCAGTGAATTAGGGACTGCCGGCGCCTCACCCCTCCACTTT. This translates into CASSELGTAGASPLHF.

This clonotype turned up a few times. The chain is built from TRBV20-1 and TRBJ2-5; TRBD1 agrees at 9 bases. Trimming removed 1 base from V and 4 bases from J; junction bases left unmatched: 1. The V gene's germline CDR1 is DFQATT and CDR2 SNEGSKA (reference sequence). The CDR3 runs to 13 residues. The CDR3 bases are TGCAGTGCTAGAGGGACAGGGGTAGAGACCCAGTACTTC. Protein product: CSARGTGVETQYF.